The next 17 T cell receptor beta chains were all read from a single sample in a study of OX40 agonist ivuxolimab in advanced cancers. Libraries were prepared through the immunoSEQ multiplex PCR assay. The immuneACCESS repertoire file appears here via TCRdb, limited to in-frame rearrangements. These files lack a portion of the clones; in checked studies, under half of the deficit traces to unresolved V genes, and the cause of the others is not known. The sample has more than 65,000 clones on record, 92% of them singletons. Together, the top ten hold over 8.5% of the sample. Specimen: CD4+ or CD8+ T cells sorted from blood, collected in a trial of the OX40 agonist ivuxolimab. These receptors were taken from an adult with an advanced solid tumor such as melanoma, head and neck, liver or kidney cancer.

The gene calls are TRBV9 and TRBJ2-1; 7 nucleotides align to TRBD2. This CDR3 has 13 amino acids. Germline CDR1 is SGDLS and CDR2 is YYNGEE. V lost 0 bases and J lost 6; bases outside the gene matches: 0. The CDR3 region is CASSVGTSNEQFF. DNA for the CDR3: TGTGCCAGCAGCGTAGGGACTAGCAATGAGCAGTTCTTC.

V and J are TRBV27 and TRBJ2-5, with D maybe TRBD1 (6 bases). CDR3 length: 16 residues. The V end was cut by 6 bases, the J end by 2 bases, with 19 bases between. CDR1 is MNHEY and CDR2 is SMNVEV in the germline V gene (reference sequence). The chain's CDR3 is CASSLQGQYHQETQYF. The CDR3 nucleotides read TGTGCCAGCAGCTTACAAGGACAGTATCATCAAGAGACCCAGTACTTC.

The J gene is TRBJ2-5, the V gene TRBV2, with 7 bases identical to TRBD1. The CDR3 contains 15 residues. Germline-derived CDR1 and CDR2 are SNHLY and FYNNEI. The V and J ends lost 1 base and 0 bases, in that order; junction bases with no gene match: 2. CDR3 sequence (DNA): TGTGCCAGCAGTGAAGGACAGGGAGACCAAGAGACCCAGTACTTC. This translates into CASSEGQGDQETQYF.

This chain uses TRBV27 with TRBJ2-7, with 7 bases fitting TRBD1. From germline, CDR1 is MNHEY and CDR2 SMNVEV (reference sequence). The CDR3 is made up of 16 amino acids. Trimming removed 3 bases from V and 6 bases from J; junction bases left unmatched: 14. The CDR3 reads CASSFSFGTVSLEQYF. CDR3 coding DNA: TGTGCCAGCAGTTTTTCCTTCGGGACAGTAAGTCTCGAGCAGTACTTC.

The CDR3 sequence is CASSFYSPNEKLFF. For the CDR3, the DNA is TGTGCCAGCAGTTTTTATTCTCCTAATGAAAAACTGTTTTTT. The chain recombines TRBV27 with TRBJ1-4, with D uncertain. This CDR3 region has 14 residues. The V end was cut by 3 bases, the J end by 3 bases, with 8 bases between. Per germline, CDR1 MNHEY and CDR2 SMNVEV (reference sequence).

The chain combines TRBV5-4 with TRBJ1-2; D remains ambiguous. CDR3 length: 14 amino acids. V was cut by 0 bases and J by 1 base, with 7 bases left in between. CDR1 SGHNT and CDR2 YYREEE come from the germline V gene (reference sequence). The CDR3: CASSLGWGNYGYTF. CDR3 coding DNA: TGTGCCAGCAGCTTGGGGTGGGGTAACTATGGCTACACCTTC.

V is TRBV10-3 and J is TRBJ1-5, with 8 nucleotides matching TRBD1. After removal of 8 bases from V and 0 bases from J, the junction contained 3 bases not matched to a gene. The CDR3 sequence is 14 residues long. Germline lookup yields CDR1 ENHRY and CDR2 SYGVKD. The CDR3 DNA sequence: TGTGCCATCTGGACAGGGTATAGCAATCAGCCCCAGCATTTT. Encoded protein: CAIWTGYSNQPQHF.

In this sample, this clone turned up a few times. The rearrangement joins TRBV7-9 to TRBJ2-1, with unresolved D. Trimming shortened V by 1 base and J by 4 bases, and 5 bases separated the two germline ends. The germline V gene has CDR1 SEHNR and CDR2 FQNEAQ (reference sequence). The CDR3 sequence is 13 residues long. CDR3 DNA: TGTGCCAGCAGCTTAGTCCTTTACAATGAGCAGTTCTTC. It specifies CASSLVLYNEQFF.

The chain joins TRBV13 to TRBJ2-2, with 8 positions matching TRBD1. Germline CDR1 reads PRHDT; CDR2 reads FYEKMQ (reference sequence). CDR3 length: 16 amino acids. V lost 1 base, J lost 4 bases, and 5 bases stayed unmatched. As DNA, the CDR3 is TGTGCCAGCAGCTTAGCCGGACAGGGTAGCACCGGGGAGCTGTTTTTT. Translated: CASSLAGQGSTGELFF. Together with reference TRBV13 and TRBJ2-2, the CDR3 gives the full variable domain: AAGVIQSPRHLIKEKRETATLKCYPIPRHDTVYWYQQGPGQDPQFLISFYEKMQSDKGSIPDRFSAQQFSDYHSELNMSSLELGDSALYFCASSLAGQGSTGELFFGEGSRLTVL.

This clone turned up a few times. The chain links TRBV6-4 to TRBJ2-3, with 11 bases lining up with TRBD2. This CDR3 is built from 20 residues. Germline trimming cut 4 bases from V and 3 bases from J; bases unmatched to any gene: 18. Germline CDR1 is MRHNA and CDR2 is SNTAGT. CDR3 sequence (DNA): TGTGCCAGCAGTGGTGGAACCTTACCTAGCGGGGGGCCCGGTACAGATACGCAGTATTTT. Translation gives CASSGGTLPSGGPGTDTQYF.

The chain joins TRBV10-1 to TRBJ2-7; perhaps TRBD2 as D (6 bases). This CDR3 is 15 amino acids long. The V gene lost 6 bases and the J gene lost 2 bases, with 17 bases spanning the gap. Germline-derived CDR1 and CDR2 are WNHNN and SYGVQD (reference sequence). This CDR3 reads CASRRAVGEAYEQYF. DNA of the CDR3: TGCGCCAGCAGACGAGCCGTCGGGGAGGCCTACGAGCAGTACTTC.

The chain combines TRBV9 with TRBJ1-4, with D uncertain. The CDR3 runs to 13 residues. The germline V gene has CDR1 SGDLS and CDR2 YYNGEE. The germline V and J ends were trimmed by 0 bases and 5 bases, with 5 bases remaining between them. The CDR3 loop reads CASSVALNEKLFF. The CDR3 nucleotides are TGTGCCAGCAGCGTAGCCCTAAATGAAAAACTGTTTTTT.

This clone was counted a single time. This chain joins TRBV27 and TRBJ1-1; the D is unclear. The CDR3 runs 15 residues. The germline gives CDR1 MNHEY, CDR2 SMNVEV (reference sequence). V lost 1 base, J lost 5 bases, and 14 bases lay in between. The CDR3 DNA reads as TGTGCCAGCAGTTTATTGGTATTCGGACGAACTGAAGCTTTCTTT. Its protein is CASSLLVFGRTEAFF.

This chain joins TRBV5-1 and TRBJ1-1; maybe TRBD1 (5 bases). V dropped 0 bases and J dropped 4 bases, with 10 bases sitting between them. In germline, CDR1 is SGHRS, CDR2 YFSETQ. The length of the CDR3 is 14 residues. CDR3 sequence (DNA): TGCGCCAGCAGCTTGGGTTTTGGGGGCACTGAAGCTTTCTTT. Its protein is CASSLGFGGTEAFF.

The gene calls are TRBV27 and TRBJ1-1; 7 nucleotides line up with TRBD1. This CDR3 has 15 residues. V shed 5 bases and J 3 bases; nucleotides not matched to a gene: 9. CDR1 and CDR2 (germline): MNHEY, SMNVEV (reference sequence). CDR3 sequence (DNA): TGTGCCAGCAGTACCCGTGACAGGGCGGACACTGAAGCTTTCTTT. Encoded protein: CASSTRDRADTEAFF.

The J gene is TRBJ1-6, the V gene TRBV5-5; D is ambiguous. CDR3 length: 15 residues. Per germline, CDR1 SGHKS and CDR2 YYEKEE (reference sequence). The V and J ends lost 0 bases and 9 bases respectively, with 13 bases between them. CDR3 bases: TGTGCCAGCAGCTTGGACGTAGGGTGGGGTTCACCCCTCCACTTT. This sequence encodes CASSLDVGWGSPLHF.

J is TRBJ2-1 and V is TRBV4-2; D is ambiguous. This CDR3 spans 13 amino acids. CDR1 LGHNA and CDR2 YNFKEQ come from the germline V gene. Trimming removed 1 base from V and 10 bases from J, with 11 bases in between. CDR3 in amino acids: CASSQGWPAEQFF. CDR3 in DNA: TGTGCCAGCAGCCAAGGGTGGCCCGCCGAGCAGTTCTTC.